A selection of T cell receptor beta chains follows, all from one sample in a study of Graves' ophthalmopathy and Graves' hyperthyroidism. TCRdb analysed the multiplex PCR reads with MiXCR anew, one entry per CDR3 protein. The sample includes 170,000 or so distinct CDR3 sequences, roughly two fifths seen only once; the top ten take approximately 6.3%. Source material: peripheral blood. The origin of the receptors is a woman in her forties with Graves' ophthalmopathy. The CDR3 runs from the conserved cysteine through the conserved F or W. D genes are given only for firm matches. Clone size appears in some rows only: once, few, many, or a class for an expanded clone.

v_gene	d_gene	abundance	j_gene	CDR3aa	CDR3nt
TRBV12-3/TRBV12-4	-	-	TRBJ1-1	CASTPRDVTEAFF	TGTGCCAGCACCCCACGCGACGTAACTGAAGCTTTCTTT
TRBV25-1	-	many	TRBJ1-1	CASSDRDVWYTEAFF	TGTGCCAGCAGTGACAGGGACGTTTGGTACACTGAAGCTTTCTTT
TRBV6-2/TRBV6-3	-	-	TRBJ1-1	CASGTDRFTEAFF	TGTGCCAGCGGAACCGACAGGTTCACTGAAGCTTTCTTT
TRBV10-2	-	many	TRBJ1-1	CASASGPALEAFF	TGCGCCAGCGCCAGCGGGCCAGCCCTTGAAGCTTTCTTT
TRBV29-1	-	-	TRBJ1-1	CSVVAGLRNTEAFF	TGCAGCGTTGTGGCGGGGCTTAGGAACACTGAAGCTTTCTTT
TRBV11-2	TRBD1	many	TRBJ1-1	CASSFWTQGAGTEAFF	TGTGCCAGCAGCTTCTGGACACAGGGGGCGGGCACTGAAGCTTTCTTT
TRBV28	TRBD1	-	TRBJ1-2	CASSTSRGPAYDYTF	TGTGCCAGCAGTACGTCCAGGGGGCCTGCCTACGACTACACCTTC
TRBV11-2	TRBD2	many	TRBJ2-7	CASSSAGLAGDKPYEQYF	TGTGCCAGCAGCTCGGCCGGACTAGCGGGGGACAAACCCTACGAGCAGTACTTC
TRBV20-1	-	many	TRBJ2-7	CSASLVRIDEQYF	TGCAGTGCTAGTTTAGTTAGAATCGACGAGCAGTACTTC
TRBV7-9	-	-	TRBJ1-1	CASSLVRAGSTEAFF	TGTGCCAGCAGCTTAGTTCGGGCAGGGAGTACTGAAGCTTTCTTT
TRBV5-5	-	-	TRBJ1-5	CASSLQGLSPNQPQHF	TGTGCCAGCAGCTTGCAGGGCCTTTCCCCTAATCAGCCCCAGCATTTT
TRBV4-1	TRBD1	many	TRBJ1-5	CASSQDRGSNQPQHF	TGCGCCAGCAGCCAAGACAGGGGGAGCAATCAGCCCCAGCATTTT
TRBV6-1	TRBD1	many	TRBJ2-7	CASSGTGTRSEQYF	TGTGCCAGCAGTGGGACAGGGACCCGCTCCGAGCAGTACTTC
TRBV2	-	-	TRBJ1-2	CASSVENLRGYTF	TGTGCCAGCAGTGTCGAGAACTTGCGTGGCTACACCTTC
TRBV28	-	many	TRBJ1-1	CASSFRWNTEAFF	TGTGCCAGCAGTTTTCGTTGGAACACTGAAGCTTTCTTT
TRBV4-2	-	many	TRBJ2-2	CASSQEGGSAAGELFF	TGTGCCAGCAGCCAGGAGGGGGGAAGCGCTGCCGGGGAGCTGTTTTTT
TRBV19	TRBD1	many	TRBJ1-1	CASSIGTGVSGTEAFF	TGTGCCAGTAGTATCGGGACAGGGGTTTCGGGCACTGAAGCTTTCTTT
TRBV4-2	TRBD1	many	TRBJ1-2	CASSQADRGPLANYGYTF	TGTGCCAGCAGCCAAGCCGACAGGGGACCGTTAGCTAACTATGGCTACACCTTC
TRBV30	-	once	TRBJ1-2	CAWSKGGASGYTF	TGTGCCTGGAGTAAAGGGGGGGCAAGCGGCTACACCTTC